There are a few counts of the clone carrying this T cell receptor (beta chain). Its antigen remains unknown. Trimming took off 1 base at V and 3 bases at J, with 8 bases between the two ends. Germline CDR1 is KGHSH and CDR2 is LQKENI. This CDR3 is built from 14 residues. This entry comes from a study of cytomegalovirus exposure and HLA in healthy donors. PCR amplification relied on 60 Vbeta primers (plus 13 Jbeta primers). Sequenced by immunoSEQ multiplex PCR; TCRdb stores in-frame clones only, minus some. The table records approximately 92,000 clones, just over 70% of them present only once. Findings and limits, study-wide: Versus the approximately 670-donor mean, an Asian-associated ancestry cluster reportedly showed fewer N-insertions in a later analysis.

V gene TRBV18 combines with J gene TRBJ2-3; TRBD1 might be the D (6 bases). Sequencing input: PBMCs. This receptor was taken from a man in his sixties in good health and CMV-seronegative. The CDR3 DNA reads TGTGCCAGCTCACCACGGGGGCAGACAGATACGCAGTATTTT. Its translation is CASSPRGQTDTQYF.